This T cell receptor (beta chain) was retrieved from a study of human T cells and chemical hapten exposure. Study-wide background: 2% DPC was applied to approximately 2 cm by approximately 2 cm of upper inner arm skin for sensitization. Broader study findings: TCRs at a frequency above 1 in 1000 stayed unchanged with DPC sensitization.

Time point described: pre-sensitization, week 0. This sample's treatment: therapeutic diphenylcyclopropenone sensitization with weekly scalp DPC. There are 13 residues in the CDR3. V lost 6 bases and J lost 8, with 19 bases in between. Germline V lookup: CDR1 SQVTM, CDR2 ANQGSEA. Separate cDNA molecules received unique molecular identifiers, which the library attached to them. TCRdb re-called the RACE reads with MiXCR, one entry per CDR3 protein. The sample consists of more than 300,000 distinct CDR3 sequences, around 5.5% of them appearing once. This clonotype occurred a few times. Its antigen is not known.

The starting material was whole blood, obtained in connection with sensitization to the hapten diphenylcyclopropenone (DPC). The chain joins TRBV29-1 to TRBJ1-1; a possible D gene is TRBD1 (6 bases). This receptor was identified in a woman in her late teens or twenties with alopecia areata. Some clones in this sample may be carry-over from other donors' samples. The chain's CDR3 is CSVQRQGGTEAFF. The CDR3, as DNA: TGCAGCGTGCAAAGGCAAGGGGGGACAGAAGCTTTCTTT.